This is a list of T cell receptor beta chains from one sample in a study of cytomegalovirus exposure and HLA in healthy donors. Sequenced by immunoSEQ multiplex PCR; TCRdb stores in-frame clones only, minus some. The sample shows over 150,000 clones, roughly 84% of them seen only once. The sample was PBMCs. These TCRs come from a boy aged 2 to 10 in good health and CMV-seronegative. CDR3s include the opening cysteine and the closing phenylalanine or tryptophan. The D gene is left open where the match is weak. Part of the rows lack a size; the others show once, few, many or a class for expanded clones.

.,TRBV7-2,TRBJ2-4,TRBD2,TGTGCCAGCAGCCTTAGCGGGGGAGGAAACATTCAGTACTTC,CASSLSGGGNIQYF
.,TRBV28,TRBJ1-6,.,TGTGCCAGCAGGCCCGGGGTTCGCAATTCACCCCTCCACTTT,CASRPGVRNSPLHF
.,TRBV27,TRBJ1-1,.,TGTGCCAGCAGTTTCACACCGAACACTGAAGCTTTCTTT,CASSFTPNTEAFF
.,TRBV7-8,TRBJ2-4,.,TGTGCCAGCAGCGGAGGGGACCTCAAAAACATTCAGTACTTC,CASSGGDLKNIQYF
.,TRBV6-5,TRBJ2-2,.,TGTGCCAGCCGCAGCTCAGGGTTCGGGGAGCTGTTTTTT,CASRSSGFGELFF
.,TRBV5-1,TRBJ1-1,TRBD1,TGCGCCAGCAGCTCCGGGACAGGGGCTAAGAACACTGAAGCTTTCTTT,CASSSGTGAKNTEAFF
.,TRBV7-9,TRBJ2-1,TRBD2,TGTGCCAGCAGCTTAGCGACTAGCGGGGGGAATGAGCAGTTCTTC,CASSLATSGGNEQFF
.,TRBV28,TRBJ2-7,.,TGTGCCAGCAGTTTCGGGGGGCTAGCCGAAGGAGGCTACGAGCAGTACTTC,CASSFGGLAEGGYEQYF
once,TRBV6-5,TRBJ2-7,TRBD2,TGTGCCAGCAGTCTCCCCCTAGCGGGAGGGTACGAGCAGTACTTC,CASSLPLAGGYEQYF
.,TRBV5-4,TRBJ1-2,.,TGTGCCAGCAGCCTTGGCGACAGTCCTAATGGCTACACCTTC,CASSLGDSPNGYTF
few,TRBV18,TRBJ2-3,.,TGTGCCAGCTCACCAGGGCTGCTAACCCTCACAGATACGCAGTATTTT,CASSPGLLTLTDTQYF
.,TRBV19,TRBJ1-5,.,TGTGCCTGTAAGGAGGGGGGGGCCCAGCCCCAGCATTTT,CACKEGGAQPQHF
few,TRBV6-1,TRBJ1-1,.,TGTGCCAGCAGTGCAGAAATACACAGGATACCGAACACTGAAGCTTTCTTT,CASSAEIHRIPNTEAFF
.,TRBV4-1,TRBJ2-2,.,TGCGCCAGCAGCCCTACGGGGGACACCGGGGAGCTGTTTTTT,CASSPTGDTGELFF
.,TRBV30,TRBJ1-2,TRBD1,TGTGCCTGGAGTGGACAGGGCCCAAACTATGGCTACACCTTC,CAWSGQGPNYGYTF
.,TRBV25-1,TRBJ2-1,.,TGTGCCAGCAGTTTCGAGGCCTACAATGAGCAGTTCTTC,CASSFEAYNEQFF
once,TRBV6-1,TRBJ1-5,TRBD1,TGTGCCAGCATCAGGACAGGGTCCAATCAGCCCCAGCATTTT,CASIRTGSNQPQHF
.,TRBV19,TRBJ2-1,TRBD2,TGTGCCAGTAGTATAGTAGGACTAGCGGGGGGGGCCGGTAATGAGCAGTTCTTC,CASSIVGLAGGAGNEQFF
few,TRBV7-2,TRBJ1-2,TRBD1,TGTGCCAGCAGCGCGGCGCCGGGACAGGGTCATGGCTACACCTTC,CASSAAPGQGHGYTF
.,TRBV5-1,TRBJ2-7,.,TGCGCCAGCAGCTTGGTAGCCGGATCCGGCTACGAGCAGTACTTC,CASSLVAGSGYEQYF
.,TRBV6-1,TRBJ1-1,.,TGTGCCAGCACCCGGGGAAGGGTAGTGGGCACTGAAGCTTTCTTT,CASTRGRVVGTEAFF
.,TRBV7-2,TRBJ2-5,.,TGTGCCAGCAGCTTGGTAGCGGCCCCTCAAGAGACCCAGTACTTC,CASSLVAAPQETQYF
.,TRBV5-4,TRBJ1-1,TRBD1,TGTGCCAGCAGCTTGACAGGGGTGAACACTGAAGCTTTCTTT,CASSLTGVNTEAFF
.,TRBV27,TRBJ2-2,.,TGTGCCAGCATTAGAACAGGGACGGACACCGGGGAGCTGTTTTTT,CASIRTGTDTGELFF
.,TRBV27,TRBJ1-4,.,TGTGCCAGCAGTCCCTCGCCCCCACACGGAGGGGGGGGTTCGGGTGAAAAACTGTTTTTT,CASSPSPPHGGGGSGEKLFF
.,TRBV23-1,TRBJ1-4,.,TGCGCCAGCATCCAGGGGCGTCCCCCTACTAATGAAAAACTGTTTTTT,CASIQGRPPTNEKLFF
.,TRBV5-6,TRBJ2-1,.,TGTGCCAGCAGCTTGGAGGGGGAAGCGGGACTCTTGTACAATGAGCAGTTCTTC,CASSLEGEAGLLYNEQFF
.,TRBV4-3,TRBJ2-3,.,TGCGCCAGCAGCCCCTCTGAGGGAGATACGCAGTATTTT,CASSPSEGDTQYF
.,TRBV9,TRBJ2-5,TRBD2,TGTGCCAGCAGCGCCGGGACTAGCGGGGCCCAAGAGACCCAGTACTTC,CASSAGTSGAQETQYF
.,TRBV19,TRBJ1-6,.,TGTGCCAGTAGTATATGGTCGGGGGAAGACGGCCGCTATAATTCACCCCTCCACTTT,CASSIWSGEDGRYNSPLHF
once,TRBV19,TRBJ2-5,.,TGTGCCAGTAGTATAGATGGGTGGGCAGGGCAAGAGACCCAGTACTTC,CASSIDGWAGQETQYF
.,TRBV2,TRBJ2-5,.,TGTGCCAGCCGACTAGTATCCTCGGAGACCCAGTACTTC,CASRLVSSETQYF
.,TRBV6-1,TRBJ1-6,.,TGTGCCAGCAGGGTAAGAGATAATTCACCCCTCCACTTT,CASRVRDNSPLHF
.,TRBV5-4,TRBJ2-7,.,TGTGCCAGCAGCTTGGCCGGCAGGGGCTACGAGCAGTACTTC,CASSLAGRGYEQYF
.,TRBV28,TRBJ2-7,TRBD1,TGTGCCAGCAGTTTTTCCAGGACAGGGATCTACGAGCAGTACTTC,CASSFSRTGIYEQYF
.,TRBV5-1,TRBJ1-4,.,TGCGCCAGCAGCACCCTGGCAGGGTCTAATGAAAAACTGTTTTTT,CASSTLAGSNEKLFF
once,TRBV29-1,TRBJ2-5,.,TGCAGCGTAGGTCAGCGCCTTCAAGAGACCCAGTACTTC,CSVGQRLQETQYF
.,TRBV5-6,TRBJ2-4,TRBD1,TGTGCCAGCAACTCACAGGGGACGGGGAAAAACATTCAGTACTTC,CASNSQGTGKNIQYF
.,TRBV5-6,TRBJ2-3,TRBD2,TGTGCCAGCAGCTTGGGACTAGCGGACACAGATACGCAGTATTTT,CASSLGLADTDTQYF
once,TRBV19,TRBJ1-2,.,TGTGCCAGTAGTATAGCTGTGGAGTATGGCTACACCTTC,CASSIAVEYGYTF
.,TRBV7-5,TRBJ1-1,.,TGTGCCAGAAGCTTAATGGGCACCCACACTGAAGCTTTCTTT,CARSLMGTHTEAFF